The rows below give T cell receptor beta chains drawn from one sample of a study of OX40 agonist ivuxolimab in advanced cancers. Profiled with immunoSEQ multiplex PCR; TCRdb holds only in-frame clones, not every one. The sample lists 60,000 to 80,000 clones, roughly 85% occurring once. The sample consisted of CD4+ or CD8+ T cells sorted from blood, taken in a trial of the OX40 agonist ivuxolimab. The source is an adult with an advanced solid tumor such as melanoma, head and neck, liver or kidney cancer. Each CDR3 is given with its conserved first and last residue. Each record gives: D gene, clone size, J gene, V gene, CDR3 length, CDR3 DNA, CDR3 protein. The D gene is left open where the match is weak. Some rows mark clone size as missing; the rest say once, few, many or name a class of expanded clone.

NA	NA	TRBJ2-7	TRBV6-1	15	TGTGCCAGCAGTGAAGCGCTTCCCGGAACCTACGAGCAGTACTTC	CASSEALPGTYEQYF
NA	few	TRBJ1-6	TRBV18	15	TGTGCCAGCTCACCCGACGTAGGGCTTAATTCACCCCTCCACTTT	CASSPDVGLNSPLHF
NA	NA	TRBJ2-7	TRBV5-4	13	TGTGCCAGCAGCTGGGGGGCCTCCTACGAGCAGTACTTC	CASSWGASYEQYF
NA	NA	TRBJ1-3	TRBV28	16	TGTGCCAGCAGTTTCCCAGGGGCTTCCTCTGGAAACACCATATATTTT	CASSFPGASSGNTIYF
NA	NA	TRBJ1-3	TRBV30	15	TGTGCCTGGAGTGTACGTGGGACGTGGGGAAACACCATATATTTT	CAWSVRGTWGNTIYF
NA	NA	TRBJ1-5	TRBV7-9	13	TGTGCCAGCAGCTTAGATCTCCAACAGCCCCAGCATTTT	CASSLDLQQPQHF
NA	NA	TRBJ1-2	TRBV7-9	14	TGTGCCAGCAGCTGGGAAGGGGCCCCATATGGCTACACCTTC	CASSWEGAPYGYTF
NA	once	TRBJ2-7	TRBV18	13	TGTGCCAGCTCTCCCTCGTTGGCCCACGAGCAGTACTTC	CASSPSLAHEQYF
TRBD1	few	TRBJ1-3	TRBV7-8	14	TGTGCCAGCAGCCACAGGGGATCTGGAAACACCATATATTTT	CASSHRGSGNTIYF
TRBD2	NA	TRBJ2-4	TRBV19	15	TGTGCCTTTAACAGCGGGGGGTTAGCCAAAAACATTCAGTACTTC	CAFNSGGLAKNIQYF
NA	once	TRBJ1-1	TRBV19	13	TGTGCCAGTAGTCGGCGCGGAGGAGCTGAAGCTTTCTTT	CASSRRGGAEAFF
TRBD1	NA	TRBJ1-1	TRBV5-1	16	TGCGCCAGCAGCCCCGGGACAGGGCTGGTGAACACTGAAGCTTTCTTT	CASSPGTGLVNTEAFF
NA	NA	TRBJ2-2	TRBV11-3	14	TGTGCCAGCAGCCCAGACAGAAACACCGGGGAGCTGTTTTTT	CASSPDRNTGELFF
NA	once	TRBJ1-6	TRBV11-2	16	TGTGCCAGCAGCTTAGTTGGTCCGGGTTCGAGTTCACCCCTCCACTTT	CASSLVGPGSSSPLHF
NA	NA	TRBJ2-3	TRBV7-2	13	TGTGCCAGCAGCTTAGAGCAGCCAGATACGCAGTATTTT	CASSLEQPDTQYF
TRBD2	NA	TRBJ2-2	TRBV5-1	17	TGCGCCAGCAGCTTGGATTCGGGACTAGCAAAAACCGGGGAGCTGTTTTTT	CASSLDSGLAKTGELFF
TRBD1	NA	TRBJ1-1	TRBV5-1	17	TGCGCCAGCAGCTTGGAGACGGCCTGGACAGGGGTGACTGAAGCTTTCTTT	CASSLETAWTGVTEAFF
NA	once	TRBJ2-1	TRBV5-4	13	TGTGCCAGCAGCTTTCGAGGGGTGAATGAGCAGTTCTTC	CASSFRGVNEQFF
TRBD1	NA	TRBJ1-3	TRBV18	15	TGTGCCAGCTCGCCACAGGGGTTCACTGGAAACACCATATATTTT	CASSPQGFTGNTIYF
TRBD1	NA	TRBJ2-7	TRBV19	15	TGTGCCAGTAGTATAGATCTGACAGGGACCCGCGAGCAGTACTTC	CASSIDLTGTREQYF
NA	NA	TRBJ2-2	TRBV4-3	14	TGCGCCAGCAGCCGACGGAGGGGGGCCGGGGAGCTGTTTTTT	CASSRRRGAGELFF
NA	NA	TRBJ2-1	TRBV25-1	15	TGTGCCAGCAGTGAAGCGGGGGCTAAGTACAATGAGCAGTTCTTC	CASSEAGAKYNEQFF
NA	NA	TRBJ1-1	TRBV5-1	14	TGCGCCAGCAGCGGCTACCAGGGGAGCACTGAAGCTTTCTTT	CASSGYQGSTEAFF
NA	NA	TRBJ1-6	TRBV7-3	14	TGTGCTAGCAAGAGCAGTAATTCAAATTCACCCCTCCACTTT	CASKSSNSNSPLHF
TRBD2	NA	TRBJ2-5	TRBV5-1	14	TGCGCCAGCAGCCTGGGAGGGTCTCAAGAGACCCAGTACTTC	CASSLGGSQETQYF
NA	few	TRBJ1-6	TRBV19	14	TGTGCCAGTAGCGACAGCTCCTATAATTCACCCCTCCACTTT	CASSDSSYNSPLHF
NA	NA	TRBJ1-3	TRBV5-4	12	TGTGCCAGCAGCCAGGACAGAAACACCATATATTTT	CASSQDRNTIYF
NA	NA	TRBJ2-5	TRBV9	14	TGTGCCAGCAGCGCCACAGGGTGGAAAGAGACCCAGTACTTC	CASSATGWKETQYF
NA	NA	TRBJ1-1	TRBV10-3	14	TGTGCCATCCGTGACGACAGCGGGAACACTGAAGCTTTCTTT	CAIRDDSGNTEAFF
NA	NA	TRBJ2-2	TRBV7-6	13	TGTGCCAGCAGCGGTGGGAGGACCGGGGAGCTGTTTTTT	CASSGGRTGELFF
NA	once	TRBJ1-5	TRBV5-5	14	TGTGCCAGCAGCTCGGACAGCCGCAATCAGCCCCAGCATTTT	CASSSDSRNQPQHF
TRBD1	NA	TRBJ1-3	TRBV9	17	TGTGCCAGCAGCGTAGCCCCTTTGGACAGGGCTGGAAACACCATATATTTT	CASSVAPLDRAGNTIYF
NA	NA	TRBJ2-2	TRBV7-3	14	TGTGCCAGCACCCCCTCCGGGGGATCCGGGGAGCTGTTTTTT	CASTPSGGSGELFF
TRBD1	NA	TRBJ2-7	TRBV9	15	TGTGCCAGCAGCGTTACCCCCGGGACAGGGTCCGAGCAGTACTTC	CASSVTPGTGSEQYF
NA	once	TRBJ1-1	TRBV10-3	12	TGTGCCATCAGTGAGTCGGGAGGGTTGACTTTCTTT	CAISESGGLTFF
TRBD2	NA	TRBJ2-1	TRBV12-5	12	TGTGCTAGTGGTTCCGGGACTATTGAGCAGTTCTTC	CASGSGTIEQFF
NA	NA	TRBJ2-7	TRBV19	12	TGTGCCAGTAGTCCCCGGGTCGACGAGCAGTACTTC	CASSPRVDEQYF
TRBD1	NA	TRBJ2-1	TRBV7-2	13	TGTGCCAGCACCCTGGGACAGTGGAATGAGCAGTTCTTC	CASTLGQWNEQFF
NA	NA	TRBJ2-6	TRBV5-4	17	TGTGCCAGCAGCTTAGGTGGCGGGATACGCCAGGCCAACGTCCTGACTTTC	CASSLGGGIRQANVLTF
TRBD1	NA	TRBJ2-3	TRBV5-4	15	TGTGCCAGCAGCTTGGCCGGACAGGGCACAGATACGCAGTATTTT	CASSLAGQGTDTQYF
NA	NA	TRBJ2-1	TRBV6-5	14	TGTGCCAGCAGATCCCTACAGGTCTACAATGAGCAGTTCTTC	CASRSLQVYNEQFF
NA	NA	TRBJ1-2	TRBV6-6	16	TGTGCCAGCACTCCCTACGCGGGGGCGGGGAGCTATGGCTACACCTTC	CASTPYAGAGSYGYTF
NA	NA	TRBJ1-4	TRBV2	14	TGTGCCAGCAGTGAAATAACAACTAATGAAAAACTGTTTTTT	CASSEITTNEKLFF
TRBD2	NA	TRBJ2-5	TRBV11-2	13	TGTGCCAGCAGCTTGGGACTAGAGGAGACCCAGTACTTC	CASSLGLEETQYF
NA	NA	TRBJ1-2	TRBV5-8	15	TGTGCCAGCAGCTCCCAATGGGGAGTAATCTATGGCTACACCTTC	CASSSQWGVIYGYTF
NA	NA	TRBJ1-1	TRBV5-1	13	TGCGCCAGCAGCTTTGGGTCGGACACTGAAGCTTTCTTT	CASSFGSDTEAFF
NA	NA	TRBJ2-5	TRBV30	14	TGTGCCTGGATAAAGGACCCTGCTTCGGAGACCCAGTACTTC	CAWIKDPASETQYF